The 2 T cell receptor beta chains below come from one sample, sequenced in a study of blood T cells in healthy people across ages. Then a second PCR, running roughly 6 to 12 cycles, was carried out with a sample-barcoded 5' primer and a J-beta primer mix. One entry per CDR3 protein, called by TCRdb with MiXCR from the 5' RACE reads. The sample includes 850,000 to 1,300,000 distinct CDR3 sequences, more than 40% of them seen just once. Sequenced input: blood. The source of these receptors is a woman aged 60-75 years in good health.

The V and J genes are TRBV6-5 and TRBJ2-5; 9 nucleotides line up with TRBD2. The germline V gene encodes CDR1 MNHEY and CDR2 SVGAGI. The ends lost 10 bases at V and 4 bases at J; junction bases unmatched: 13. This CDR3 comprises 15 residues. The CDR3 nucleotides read TGTGCCACCTTGAATGCGGGAGGGCCCCGAGAGACCCAGTACTTC. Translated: CATLNAGGPRETQYF.

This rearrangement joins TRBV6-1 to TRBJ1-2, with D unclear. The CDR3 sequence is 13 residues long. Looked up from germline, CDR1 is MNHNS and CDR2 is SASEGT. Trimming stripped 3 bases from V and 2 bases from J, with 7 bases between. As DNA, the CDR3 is TGTGCCAGCAGTGAGGTGGGGAACTATGGCTACACCTTC. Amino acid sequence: CASSEVGNYGYTF.